What follows are 9 T cell receptor beta chains derived from one specimen sequenced in a study of sequential checkpoint blockade in melanoma. The repertoire was sequenced with immunoSEQ multiplex PCR; TCRdb's copy has only in-frame clones and lacks some. The sample has some 19,000 clones, roughly two thirds seen once. The treatment here: randomized to nivolumab then ipilimumab (arm A) or the reverse (arm B). Source: CD8+ T cells sorted from blood (inferred from file names), taken from a patient given nivolumab and ipilimumab in sequence. The receptors shown here come from a human donor with melanoma.

The table lists this clone with a few counts. The genes are TRBV11-1 and TRBJ1-5; 7 bases match TRBD1. The germline V gene has CDR1 SGHAT and CDR2 FQDESV (reference sequence). V dropped 5 bases and J dropped 0; count of bases not matched to a gene: 1. The CDR3 runs to 14 residues. The CDR3 sequence: CASSPGGSNQPQHF. For the CDR3, the DNA is TGTGCCAGCAGCCCAGGGGGTAGCAATCAGCCCCAGCATTTT.

This clone came up once. The chain uses TRBV7-9 and TRBJ2-7, with 7 bases aligning to TRBD1. Germline lookup yields CDR1 SEHNR and CDR2 FQNEAQ (reference sequence). J lost 3 bases, V lost 4 bases, and 0 bases had no gene match. There are 12 residues in the CDR3. CDR3 amino acids: CASSWDSYEQYF. Here the CDR3 DNA reads TGTGCCAGCAGCTGGGACAGCTACGAGCAGTACTTC.

The chain employs TRBV2 and TRBJ2-1; TRBD2 aligns across 8 bases. The V segment lost 7 bases and the J segment 16 bases; nucleotides outside the gene matches: 12. The germline gives CDR1 SNHLY, CDR2 FYNNEI. This CDR3 has 12 residues. The CDR3, as DNA: TGTGCCAGCACCCCCGACCTAGCGGGTATATTCTTC. Its protein is CASTPDLAGIFF.

The chain joins TRBV2 to TRBJ1-1, with D possibly TRBD1 on 6 matching bases. There are 13 residues in the CDR3. V lost 3 bases, J lost 4 bases, and 9 bases lay in between. The germline CDR1 and CDR2 sequences are SNHLY and FYNNEI. CDR3: CASSDIGGTEAFF. Here the CDR3 DNA reads TGTGCCAGCAGTGACATAGGGGGCACTGAAGCTTTCTTT.

The chain couples TRBV9 to TRBJ1-1; 9 nucleotides agree with TRBD1. CDR1 is SGDLS, CDR2 YYNGEE, per germline. J was trimmed by 3 bases and V by 4 bases; bases with no gene match: 10. The CDR3 consists of 16 residues. CDR3 region: CASSSRQGGTDTEAFF. The CDR3 DNA sequence: TGTGCCAGCAGCAGCCGACAGGGGGGTACGGACACTGAAGCTTTCTTT.

This chain joins TRBV5-1 and TRBJ2-7; D might be TRBD1 (6 bases). The V gene's germline CDR1 is SGHRS and CDR2 YFSETQ. V lost 1 base and J lost 2, with 10 bases in between. This CDR3 region has 14 residues. The CDR3 sequence: CASSLRDNAYEQYF. DNA of the CDR3: TGCGCCAGCAGCTTGAGGGACAATGCCTACGAGCAGTACTTC.

In this sample, this clone turned up a few times. This chain connects TRBV4-1 to TRBJ2-7; no firm D call. In germline, CDR1 is MGHRA, CDR2 YSYEKL. There are 16 residues in the CDR3. The V end lost 3 bases, the J end lost 0 bases, and 15 bases lay between the germline ends. CDR3 sequence reads: CASSQVPDSSSYEQYF. As DNA, the CDR3 is TGCGCCAGCAGCCAGGTTCCTGACTCGAGCTCCTACGAGCAGTACTTC.

The genes are TRBV10-3 and TRBJ1-2; 7 bases agree with TRBD1. Germline values: CDR1 ENHRY, CDR2 SYGVKD. CDR3 length equals 14 residues. Trimming took 3 bases from V and 3 from J; bases not matched to a gene: 4. The CDR3 here is CAISDSGGDYGYTF. CDR3 nucleotide sequence: TGTGCCATCAGTGACTCAGGGGGTGACTATGGCTACACCTTC.

This rearrangement joins TRBV6-5 to TRBJ1-1; unclear D gene. Germline CDR1 and CDR2: MNHEY and SVGAGI. The CDR3 is 13 amino acids. Trimming removed 0 bases from V and 7 bases from J, with 9 bases in between. The chain's CDR3 is CASSYSTALEAFF. The CDR3 nucleotides read TGTGCCAGCAGTTACTCAACAGCCCTTGAAGCTTTCTTT.